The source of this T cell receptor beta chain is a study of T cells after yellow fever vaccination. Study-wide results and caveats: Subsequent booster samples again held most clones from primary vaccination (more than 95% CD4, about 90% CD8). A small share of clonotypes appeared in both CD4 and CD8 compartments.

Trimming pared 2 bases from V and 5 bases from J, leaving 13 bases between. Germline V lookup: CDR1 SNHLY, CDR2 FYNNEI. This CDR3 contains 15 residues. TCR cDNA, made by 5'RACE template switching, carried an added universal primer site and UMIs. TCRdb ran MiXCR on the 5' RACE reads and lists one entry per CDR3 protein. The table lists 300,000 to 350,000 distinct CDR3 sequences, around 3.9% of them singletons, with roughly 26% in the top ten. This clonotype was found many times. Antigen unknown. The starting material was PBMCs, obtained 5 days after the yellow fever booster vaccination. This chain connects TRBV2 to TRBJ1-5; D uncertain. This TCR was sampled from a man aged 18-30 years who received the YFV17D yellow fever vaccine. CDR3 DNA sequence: TGTGCCAGCAGTGAACCAGGTGAGCTCGATCAGCCCCAGCATTTT. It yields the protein CASSEPGELDQPQHF.